This T cell receptor beta chain was captured by sequencing in a study of T cell repertoires in cytomegalovirus infection. Background on the study: Both CMV infection and a matching HLA type were indicated by public TCR beta signatures.

This clonotype showed up many times. Antigen unknown. This CDR3 has 13 amino acids. J was trimmed by 3 bases and V by 4 bases; bases with no gene match: 0. CDR1 and CDR2 (germline): MRHNA, SNTAGT. TCRdb fed the reads into MiXCR, producing one record per CDR3 protein. This table has approximately 170,000 distinct CDR3 sequences, around an eighth appearing once. Study-level points and caveats: Frequencies of public TCR beta families were cumulated, and this identified carriers of CMV plus the relevant HLA. Dominant in the ex vivo response were TCR beta clonotypes restricted by HLA-C and specific for CMV.

This receptor was obtained from a human donor in good health (CMV status not recorded). Some clones in this sample may be carry-over from other donors' samples. The rearrangement uses TRBV6-4 and TRBJ2-3; TRBD2 aligns across 8 bases. The sequenced sample consisted of PBMCs. CDR3 loop: CASSASGTDTQYF. As DNA, the CDR3 is TGTGCCAGCAGTGCTAGCGGGACAGATACGCAGTATTTT.